This passage covers 24 T cell receptor beta chains from one sample sequenced in a study of cytomegalovirus exposure and HLA in healthy donors. Assay used: immunoSEQ multiplex PCR; TCRdb lists only in-frame clones, some missing. The profile shows some 260,000 clones, 90% of them singletons. The sequencing sample was made of PBMCs. These receptors were taken from a young woman in good health and CMV-seronegative.

This rearrangement joins TRBV11-3 to TRBJ2-5; TRBD2 matches at 7 bases. The CDR3 loop spans 16 amino acids. Germline values: CDR1 SGHNT, CDR2 YENEEA. V lost 2 bases and J lost 3; bases outside the gene matches: 9. The CDR3 loop reads CASSLQGIGGEETQYF. CDR3 bases: TGTGCCAGCAGCTTACAAGGGATTGGGGGGGAAGAGACCCAGTACTTC.

This chain joins TRBV10-3 and TRBJ2-5, with 9 bases matching TRBD1. This CDR3 spans 16 amino acids. Germline V CDR1 and CDR2: ENHRY, SYGVKD. With 6 bases clipped from V and 5 bases from J, the junction kept 13 bases outside the gene matches. CDR3 protein: CAIRGDRTGEGETQYF. CDR3 coding DNA: TGTGCCATCAGGGGCGATCGGACAGGGGAGGGTGAGACCCAGTACTTC.

CDR3 sequence (DNA): TGTGCCAGCAGCTTATTTACAGGACTAGCGTCGGATGAGCAGTTCTTC. Translating gives CASSLFTGLASDEQFF. This chain uses TRBV7-8 with TRBJ2-1; 9 nucleotides match TRBD2. Trimming took 2 bases from V and 8 from J; bases not matched to a gene: 10. Germline CDR1 SGHVS, CDR2 FQNEAQ. The CDR3 is 16 residues long.

The chain couples TRBV16 to TRBJ2-1; 7 bases fit TRBD1. Germline assignment: CDR1 KGHSY and CDR2 FQNENV. V lost 7 bases, J lost 4 bases, and 7 bases stayed unmatched. This CDR3 comprises 14 residues. CDR3 sequence reads: CASNTGAPYNEQFF. DNA of the CDR3: TGTGCCAGCAATACAGGGGCCCCATACAATGAGCAGTTCTTC.

This sequence joins TRBV7-2 and TRBJ1-2; 7 nucleotides align to TRBD1. V trimming: 4 bases; J trimming: 6 bases; junction bases outside the gene matches: 11. This CDR3 spans 15 amino acids. The V gene's germline CDR1 is SGHTA and CDR2 FQGNSA. Here the CDR3 reads CASSSLTGTINGYTF. CDR3 nucleotide sequence: TGTGCCAGCAGCTCCCTGACAGGGACTATTAATGGCTACACCTTC.

This clone was picked up one time. V is TRBV12-5 and J is TRBJ2-7; D gene uncertain. CDR3 size: 13 residues. Trimming removed 4 bases from V and 8 bases from J, with 15 bases in between. Germline CDR1 is LGHNT and CDR2 is FRNRAP. In DNA, the CDR3 is TGTGCTAGTGGTTCCGATGTCCCGGGCAAGCAGTACTTC. Protein: CASGSDVPGKQYF.

V is TRBV9 and J is TRBJ1-4; a possible D gene is TRBD1 (6 bases). Germline V gives CDR1 SGDLS, CDR2 YYNGEE. This CDR3 contains 15 residues. Trimming left V 0 bases short and J 6 bases short, with 12 bases between. The CDR3 here is CASSVGGSGDEKLFF. DNA for the CDR3: TGTGCCAGCAGCGTAGGAGGCTCAGGGGATGAAAAACTGTTTTTT.

This rearrangement joins TRBV28 to TRBJ1-1; TRBD1 might be the D (6 bases). This CDR3 has 14 residues. The germline V gene encodes CDR1 MDHEN and CDR2 SYDVKM. Deletions cut 2 bases from V and 5 bases from J, with 12 bases between. CDR3 coding DNA: TGTGCCAGCAGTTTAGTTGTAGGGGGGACTGAAGCTTTCTTT. Translation gives CASSLVVGGTEAFF.

The chain links TRBV29-1 to TRBJ2-1; no clear D. Germline V gives CDR1 SQVTM, CDR2 ANQGSEA. V lost 7 bases and J 7 bases, leaving 20 bases between the germline ends. The CDR3 totals 14 residues. CDR3 residues: CSAFLGTHPNEQFF. CDR3 sequence (DNA): TGCAGCGCCTTTCTGGGCACCCACCCGAATGAGCAGTTCTTC.

This chain joins TRBV19 and TRBJ2-5; 11 bases agree with TRBD2. V lost 5 bases, J lost 5 bases, and 16 bases stayed unmatched. Germline CDR1 and CDR2: LNHDA and SQIVND (reference sequence). The CDR3 length is 18 residues. CDR3 sequence: CASSWGLGTSGGGETQYF. Written as DNA, the CDR3 is TGTGCCAGTAGTTGGGGGCTAGGGACTAGCGGAGGTGGGGAGACCCAGTACTTC.

The rearrangement uses TRBV28 and TRBJ2-1; 7 positions match TRBD2. V was pared by 5 bases and J by 6 bases, with 10 bases of the junction left unmatched. This CDR3 has 15 amino acids. Germline-derived CDR1 and CDR2 are MDHEN and SYDVKM. For the CDR3, the DNA is TGTGCCAGCAGTAACTCAGGACTAGTACTCAATGAGCAGTTCTTC. Translated, it gives CASSNSGLVLNEQFF.

This chain joins TRBV9 and TRBJ1-2, with D perhaps TRBD1 (6 bases). The CDR3 runs to 14 residues. Germline assignment: CDR1 SGDLS and CDR2 YYNGEE. V lost 3 bases to trimming and J lost 5 bases, with 14 bases between them. The DNA of the CDR3 is TGTGCCAGCAGCGCCCCAGACAGGTCTTATGGCTACACCTTC. Protein: CASSAPDRSYGYTF.

The rearrangement links TRBV6-1 to TRBJ2-7, with 9 bases matching TRBD2. The length of the CDR3 is 12 residues. The V segment lost 7 bases and the J segment 6 bases; nucleotides outside the gene matches: 4. Germline-derived CDR1 and CDR2 are MNHNS and SASEGT. This CDR3 reads CASNRAGGEQYF. DNA of the CDR3: TGTGCCAGCAACAGAGCGGGAGGCGAGCAGTACTTC.

The genes are TRBV14 and TRBJ1-1; possible D gene TRBD1, 6 bases. Germline loops: CDR1 SGHDN, CDR2 FVKESK. The CDR3 has 14 amino acids. Trimming took 2 bases from V and 11 from J, leaving 18 bases between them. For the CDR3, the DNA is TGTGCCAGCAGCCAACCTGACAGGTCACCTCCGGCTTTCTTT. It yields the protein CASSQPDRSPPAFF. The variable domain in full, with the rest retrieved from reference TRBV14 and TRBJ1-1, is EAGVTQFPSHSVIEKGQTVTLRCDPISGHDNLYWYRRVMGKEIKFLLHFVKESKQDESGMPNNRFLAERTGGTYSTLKVQPAELEDSGVYFCASSQPDRSPPAFFGQGTRLTVV.

V usage is TRBV4-3 and J usage is TRBJ2-7, with D tentatively TRBD2 (6 bases). This CDR3 has 13 amino acids. V was cut by 1 base and J by 6 bases, with 10 bases left in between. Germline CDR1 and CDR2: LGHNA and YSLEER. DNA of the CDR3: TGCGCCAGCAGCCAAGGACTAGGGCTCGAGCAGTACTTC. This encodes CASSQGLGLEQYF.

The DNA for the CDR3 is TGTGCCAGCAGCAACCGACAGGGGTGGGAGGAGACCCAGTACTTC. Its translation: CASSNRQGWEETQYF. The chain joins TRBV2 to TRBJ2-5; 8 bases are shared with TRBD1. Trimming removed 6 bases from V and 5 bases from J; junction bases left unmatched: 11. The germline V gene encodes CDR1 SNHLY and CDR2 FYNNEI. The CDR3 contains 15 residues.

This chain joins TRBV15 and TRBJ2-1, with 7 bases identical to TRBD2. This CDR3 spans 15 amino acids. J gave up 0 bases and V 8 bases, and 7 bases lay outside the gene matches. Per the germline V gene, CDR1 is LNHNV and CDR2 is YYDKDF (reference sequence). The chain's CDR3 is CATLRGEGSYNEQFF. In DNA form, the CDR3 reads TGTGCCACCCTCAGAGGGGAGGGCTCCTACAATGAGCAGTTCTTC.

The J gene is TRBJ2-2, the V gene TRBV6-6; D ambiguous. Trimming pared 2 bases from V and 4 bases from J, leaving 11 bases between. The CDR3 loop spans 15 amino acids. Looked up from germline, CDR1 is MNHNY and CDR2 is SVGAGI (reference sequence). The CDR3 bases are TGTGCCAGCAGTTACGAGCCAGGCGCCACCGGGGAGCTGTTTTTT. Translated, it gives CASSYEPGATGELFF.

CDR3 amino acids: CASSSSAGTRTYEQYF. CDR3 bases: TGTGCCAGCAGCTCCTCAGCCGGCACAAGGACCTACGAGCAGTACTTC. This chain links TRBV7-2 with TRBJ2-7; no reliable D call. Germline CDR1 is SGHTA and CDR2 is FQGNSA. This CDR3 region has 16 residues. V was clipped by 4 bases and J by 2 bases, with 18 bases between them.

V usage is TRBV29-1 and J usage is TRBJ2-2; either TRBD1 or TRBD2 may fit D (5 bases each). Germline V gene sequence: CDR1 SQVTM, CDR2 ANQGSEA. Trimming cost V 6 bases and J 4 bases, with 12 bases left between them. This CDR3 region has 13 residues. The CDR3 is CSVGPAGTGELFF. DNA for the CDR3: TGCAGCGTGGGGCCGGCGGGCACCGGGGAGCTGTTTTTT.

This clone was seen once. The chain recombines TRBV14 with TRBJ2-2, with TRBD2 matching 9 bases. Looked up from germline, CDR1 is SGHDN and CDR2 is FVKESK. CDR3 size: 18 residues. J was trimmed by 6 bases and V by 5 bases; bases with no gene match: 16. CDR3 DNA: TGTGCCAGCAGCTCCTGGTCCGGGGGGACTAGCCCCTCCGGGGAGCTGTTTTTT. Protein: CASSSWSGGTSPSGELFF.

This chain links TRBV6-5 with TRBJ2-7; the D call may be TRBD1 or TRBD2 (6 bases each). Per germline, CDR1 MNHEY and CDR2 SVGAGI. The CDR3 loop spans 15 amino acids. The V and J ends lost 1 base and 1 base respectively, with 11 bases between them. The CDR3 DNA sequence: TGTGCCAGCAGTTACTATTTAGGGGGGTCCTACGAGCAGTACTTC. The encoded protein is CASSYYLGGSYEQYF.

V usage is TRBV4-2 and J usage is TRBJ2-7; 9 bases match TRBD2. Germline CDR1 is LGHNA and CDR2 is YNFKEQ. V lost 1 base and J lost 3; bases outside the gene matches: 4. The CDR3 runs to 15 residues. CDR3 in amino acids: CASSQGTSANYEQYF. The CDR3 DNA is TGTGCCAGCAGCCAAGGGACTAGCGCGAACTACGAGCAGTACTTC.

This clone was counted a single time. The V call is TRBV11-2, the J call TRBJ2-3, with 7 bases matching TRBD2. Germline CDR1 SGHAT, CDR2 FQNNGV. The CDR3 has 17 amino acids. The J segment lost 0 bases and the V segment lost 7 bases, leaving 13 bases of the junction unmatched. CDR3 bases: TGTGCCAGCAACAATCGGACTAGTGGTATTAGCACAGATACGCAGTATTTT. Translating gives CASNNRTSGISTDTQYF. Full variable domain (rest looked up from reference TRBV11-2 and TRBJ2-3): EAGVAQSPRYKIIEKRQSVAFWCNPISGHATLYWYQQILGQGPKLLIQFQNNGVVDDSQLPKDRFSAERLKGVDSTLKIQPAKLEDSAVYLCASNNRTSGISTDTQYFGPGTRLTVL.